This is a list of T cell receptor beta chains from one sample in a study of cytomegalovirus exposure and HLA in healthy donors. Profiled with immunoSEQ multiplex PCR; TCRdb holds only in-frame clones, not every one. The data show over 150,000 clones, approximately 78% seen once. The sample comprised PBMCs. These receptors were collected from a woman aged 50 to 60 in good health and CMV-seropositive. Both conserved end residues are part of each CDR3. D genes are given only for firm matches. Not every row has a clone size; where given, it reads once, few, many or a size class.

TGTGCCAGCAGTTACAGCCTAGCGGGGAGCTCCTACGAGCAGTACTTC CASSYSLAGSSYEQYF . TRBD2 TRBJ2-7 16 TRBV6-5
TGTGCCAGCAGGACCCAGAAGGAGAGCACAGATACGCAGTATTTT CASRTQKESTDTQYF . . TRBJ2-3 15 TRBV6-1
TGTGCCATCAGTGGATCTAGCGGGGGGTCTACCGGGGAGCTGTTTTTT CAISGSSGGSTGELFF . TRBD2 TRBJ2-2 16 TRBV10-3
TGTGCCAGCAGTGGTGAAGCGGGAGGCGGCAGGGGTGAGCAGTTCTTC CASSGEAGGGRGEQFF . TRBD2 TRBJ2-1 16 TRBV2
TGCGCCAGCAGCCTGATACAGGGGGCAGGAGACTATGGCTACACCTTC CASSLIQGAGDYGYTF few TRBD1 TRBJ1-2 16 TRBV5-1
TGTGCCAGCCGTAGCGGGGGGGCAAGTAGGTGGAATGAGCAGTTCTTC CASRSGGASRWNEQFF . TRBD2 TRBJ2-1 16 TRBV27
TGTGCCAGCAGCCCATCCCGGGACTTATATGGAGAGCAGTTCTTC CASSPSRDLYGEQFF once . TRBJ2-1 15 TRBV7-3
TGTGCCAGCAGTGAGCAGGGGGTTCTAGGTCAGCCCCAGCATTTT CASSEQGVLGQPQHF . TRBD1 TRBJ1-5 15 TRBV6-1
TGTGCCAGCAGCCCCCGCAGCAATGAGCAGTTCTTC CASSPRSNEQFF . . TRBJ2-1 12 TRBV5-4
TGTGCCAGCAGCTTGGTATCAGTGGACGAGCAGTACTTC CASSLVSVDEQYF . . TRBJ2-7 13 TRBV5-6
TGCGCCAGCAGCCAAGATATACGCGGAACCTACGAGCAGTACTTC CASSQDIRGTYEQYF . . TRBJ2-7 15 TRBV4-3
TGTGCCAGCAGTGAAGGGGGCTTTAACACCGGGGAGCTGTTTTTT CASSEGGFNTGELFF . . TRBJ2-2 15 TRBV25-1
TGTGCCACCAGACAGGGCTCCTATAATTCACCCCTCCACTTT CATRQGSYNSPLHF . TRBD1 TRBJ1-6 14 TRBV27
TGCGCCAGCAGCCCCGGATGGACAGGAAACAATGAGCAATTCTTC CASSPGWTGNNEQFF . TRBD1 TRBJ2-1 15 TRBV4-1
TGTGCCAGCAGCTTACAGGCTGACGGGTGGGAGACCCAGTACTTC CASSLQADGWETQYF . . TRBJ2-5 15 TRBV5-5
TGTGCCAGCTCCTCCAACGGCAGGAAAGAGACCCAGTACTTC CASSSNGRKETQYF . . TRBJ2-5 14 TRBV7-2
TGTGCCAGCAGCTGGCAGGGGGCGCGAGAGGCTGGGGCCAACGTCCTGACTTTC CASSWQGAREAGANVLTF . TRBD1 TRBJ2-6 18 TRBV7-8
TGTGCCAGTAGTATAGGGGGACAGGGGGCCAACGGGGAGCTGTTTTTT CASSIGGQGANGELFF . TRBD1 TRBJ2-2 16 TRBV19
TGTGCCAGCTCACCAGGCCGACAGGGGGCCTTCTATGGCTACACCTTC CASSPGRQGAFYGYTF few TRBD1 TRBJ1-2 16 TRBV18
TGTGCCAGCAGTTATGACAGCTCTGGAAACACCATATATTTT CASSYDSSGNTIYF . . TRBJ1-3 14 TRBV2
TGTGCCAGTAGTGCAGGGGGACGGTGGACCTATAATTCACCCCTCCACTTT CASSAGGRWTYNSPLHF . TRBD1 TRBJ1-6 17 TRBV19
TGTGCCAGCAGTTTAGCCGGAGCTAACTATGGCTACACCTTC CASSLAGANYGYTF once . TRBJ1-2 14 TRBV28
TGTGCCAGCAGCCCCGGTGTCTACAATGAGCAGTTCTTC CASSPGVYNEQFF . . TRBJ2-1 13 TRBV5-6
TGTGCCAGCAGTTGGAGGACTAGCGGCTCCTACAATGAGCAGTTCTTC CASSWRTSGSYNEQFF . TRBD2 TRBJ2-1 16 TRBV6-5
TGTGCCAGCAGCCAGGGACAGGGGGCCTCCTACGAGCAGTACTTC CASSQGQGASYEQYF . TRBD1 TRBJ2-7 15 TRBV11-3
TGTGCCAGTAGTCCGGGGGACGTCTACGAGCAGTACTTC CASSPGDVYEQYF . . TRBJ2-7 13 TRBV19
TGTTCCAGCAGTCGAATCACAGGGAGCACTGAAGCTTTCTTT CSSSRITGSTEAFF . . TRBJ1-1 14 TRBV7-9
TGTGCCAGCAGCTGGGGCGGGACTAGCGGAGAAGAGCAGTTCTTC CASSWGGTSGEEQFF . TRBD2 TRBJ2-1 15 TRBV7-2
TGTGCCAGCAGCCTGACGACTAGCGGGCTGAATGAGCAGTTCTTC CASSLTTSGLNEQFF . TRBD2 TRBJ2-1 15 TRBV7-2
TGTGCCAGTTCACCGACAGGTTACGAGCAGTACTTC CASSPTGYEQYF . . TRBJ2-7 12 TRBV18
TGTGCCAGTAGTCCCTACCCCTCAGGGTTTGAGACCCAGTACTTC CASSPYPSGFETQYF once . TRBJ2-5 15 TRBV19
TGTGCCAGCAGCTCTGGCAGGGGCAGCAATCAGCCCCAGCATTTT CASSSGRGSNQPQHF . . TRBJ1-5 15 TRBV28
TGTGCCAGCAGCTTAGATTCGACAGGGTTCACTGGAAACACCATATATTTT CASSLDSTGFTGNTIYF . TRBD1 TRBJ1-3 17 TRBV7-8
TGCGCCAGCAGCCCCCCTAGGACAGGGGTAGGGTACGAGCAGTACTTC CASSPPRTGVGYEQYF . TRBD1 TRBJ2-7 16 TRBV4-1
TGTGCCAGCTCACCGGGACAAAACGGGGAGCTGTTTTTT CASSPGQNGELFF . . TRBJ2-2 13 TRBV18
TGTGCCAGCAGCTTATTCGGGGGGAACACTGAAGCTTTCTTT CASSLFGGNTEAFF . . TRBJ1-1 14 TRBV7-9
TGTGCCAGCAGTCAACGGGGGGCCCCGGTCCGGTACGAGCAGTACTTC CASSQRGAPVRYEQYF . . TRBJ2-7 16 TRBV27
TGCAGTGCTAGAGTGCGGAACACCATATATTTT CSARVRNTIYF few . TRBJ1-3 11 TRBV20-1
TGTGCCAGCAGCGACAACAGGGGAAACACCATATATTTT CASSDNRGNTIYF . . TRBJ1-3 13 TRBV5-6
TGCGCCAGCAGCTTGGAGGCTAGCGGGGGGTACAATGAGCAGTTCTTC CASSLEASGGYNEQFF . TRBD2 TRBJ2-1 16 TRBV5-1
TGTGCCAGCAGCAAGGACAGGGGTGGTGAAAAACTGTTTTTT CASSKDRGGEKLFF . TRBD1 TRBJ1-4 14 TRBV9
TGTGCCAGCAGCTTTTCCGGGGGCGCGGGGGAGCAGTACTTC CASSFSGGAGEQYF . . TRBJ2-5 14 TRBV5-4
TGTGCCAGCAGCTTAGGACAGGGGGCAGAGCAGTACTTC CASSLGQGAEQYF . TRBD1 TRBJ2-7 13 TRBV7-7
TGTGCCAGCAGGGGACAGGGAAGCAATCAGCCCCAGCATTTT CASRGQGSNQPQHF . TRBD1 TRBJ1-5 14 TRBV27
TGCGCCAGCAGCCAGGCTCCGGGACAGGGCGCTTCGGGGATCAATTCACCCCTCCACTTT CASSQAPGQGASGINSPLHF . TRBD1 TRBJ1-6 20 TRBV4-3
TGCAGCGTCGCCTTGGTCCTACCTATGGAGACCCAGTACTTC CSVALVLPMETQYF . . TRBJ2-5 14 TRBV29-1
TGTGCCATCAGTGAGGGGGACAGGGGTCTTCGAAACACCATATATTTT CAISEGDRGLRNTIYF few TRBD1 TRBJ1-3 16 TRBV10-3
TGTGCCAGTAGCCTACAGCGGGGGTCGGACACCGGGGAGCTGTTTTTT CASSLQRGSDTGELFF . TRBD2 TRBJ2-2 16 TRBV19
TGTGCCAGCAGCTCCGAGGCAGGGAAAACAGATACGCAGTATTTT CASSSEAGKTDTQYF . . TRBJ2-3 15 TRBV11-3
TGTGCCAGCAGCCGGACAGGGGTTGGAGGCTACACCTTC CASSRTGVGGYTF . TRBD1 TRBJ1-2 13 TRBV6-5
TGTGCCGTGGGGGGGGGAGGGCCAGAGACCCAGTACTTC CAVGGGGPETQYF . TRBD2 TRBJ2-5 13 TRBV6-1
TGCGCCAGCAGCGCTACCCCCTACGAGCAGTACTTC CASSATPYEQYF . . TRBJ2-7 12 TRBV4-1
TGTGCCAGCTCACCGGGACAGACCCTTATGAATGAGCAGTTCTTC CASSPGQTLMNEQFF . TRBD1 TRBJ2-1 15 TRBV18